The rows below give T cell receptor beta chains drawn from one sample of a study of CD8 T cells in Susac syndrome. TCRdb reanalysed the immunoSEQ multiplex PCR reads using MiXCR and keeps one entry per CDR3 protein. Among some 300,000 distinct CDR3 sequences listed, approximately 89% were seen once. The sample consisted of CD8+ T cells from PBMCs. These receptors originate from a human donor with multiple sclerosis. Both conserved end residues are part of each CDR3. The D gene is left open where the match is weak. The size field is filled for only some rows; it gives once, few, many or a size class.

abundance	v_gene	j_gene	d_gene	CDR3aa	CDR3nt
once	TRBV5-4	TRBJ2-3	TRBD2	CASIGSERGVTDTQYF	TGTGCCAGCATAGGGTCCGAGCGGGGGGTCACAGATACGCAGTATTTT
.	TRBV19	TRBJ1-5	.	CASSMGGRDSDQPQHF	TGTGCCAGTAGTATGGGCGGTAGGGATAGCGATCAGCCCCAGCATTTT
.	TRBV29-1	TRBJ1-1	.	CSVVWPGATEAFF	TGCAGCGTTGTCTGGCCCGGGGCTACTGAAGCTTTCTTT
.	TRBV29-1	TRBJ2-1	TRBD2	CSVGRTSGYNEQFF	TGCAGCGTTGGAAGGACTAGCGGGTACAATGAGCAGTTCTTC
.	TRBV27	TRBJ2-3	TRBD2	CASSLSTSGISTDTQYF	TGTGCCAGCAGTTTATCGACTAGCGGGATTAGCACAGATACGCAGTATTTT
.	TRBV11-2	TRBJ2-5	TRBD2	CASSDLAGQETQYF	TGTGCCAGCTCCGACCTAGCGGGACAAGAGACCCAGTACTTC
.	TRBV11-2	TRBJ2-3	.	CASRPTTGPRRSTDTQYF	TGTGCCAGCAGGCCTACGACCGGGCCCCGGAGGAGCACAGATACGCAGTATTTT
.	TRBV7-9	TRBJ1-2	.	CASTGSAGYGYTF	TGTGCCAGCACAGGAAGTGCAGGCTATGGCTACACCTTC
.	TRBV14	TRBJ2-2	.	CASSQGGALGGELFF	TGTGCCAGCAGCCAAGGAGGGGCCCTGGGCGGGGAGCTGTTTTTT
.	TRBV14	TRBJ2-5	TRBD1	CASSQEPSRTGRGEAQYF	TGTGCCAGCAGCCAAGAACCCTCCCGGACAGGGCGAGGAGAGGCCCAGTACTTC
.	TRBV6-5	TRBJ1-2	.	CASSYTQGDYGYTF	TGTGCCAGCAGTTACACCCAGGGAGACTATGGCTACACCTTC
.	TRBV4-3	TRBJ2-1	.	CASSQGLLLDEQFF	TGCGCCAGCAGCCAAGGACTCCTCTTAGATGAGCAGTTCTTC
once	TRBV9	TRBJ2-4	.	CASSPGQSTDIQYF	TGTGCCAGCAGCCCGGGCCAGAGTACGGACATTCAGTACTTC
.	TRBV4-1	TRBJ2-7	.	CASSQVKGRCLLCEQYF	TGCGCCAGCAGCCAAGTTAAGGGGAGGTGCCTCCTCTGCGAGCAGTACTTC
once	TRBV7-2	TRBJ1-5	TRBD1	CASSLFTGQGSNQPQHF	TGTGCCAGCAGCTTATTTACCGGACAGGGGAGCAATCAGCCCCAGCATTTT
.	TRBV28	TRBJ2-1	.	CASTPWVTGHNEQFF	TGTGCCAGCACCCCCTGGGTAACAGGGCACAATGAGCAGTTCTTC
.	TRBV6-6	TRBJ1-2	.	CASSDLGYGYTF	TGTGCCAGCAGTGACTTGGGGTATGGCTACACCTTC
.	TRBV2	TRBJ2-3	TRBD2	CASRLGTSGRDTQYF	TGTGCCAGCAGGCTCGGGACTAGCGGGAGAGATACGCAGTATTTT
.	TRBV27	TRBJ2-3	.	CASRKRDTQYF	TGTGCCAGCAGGAAAAGAGATACGCAGTATTTT
once	TRBV27	TRBJ1-5	TRBD1	CASSPGQAGYQPQHF	TGTGCCAGCAGTCCGGGACAGGCTGGATATCAGCCCCAGCATTTT
.	TRBV15	TRBJ2-2	.	CATSPSGGTGELFF	TGTGCCACCAGTCCGTCCGGGGGCACCGGGGAGCTGTTTTTT
few	TRBV6-1	TRBJ2-7	.	CASGLGSSEQYF	TGTGCCAGCGGGCTAGGGTCGAGCGAGCAGTACTTC
.	TRBV4-2	TRBJ2-5	.	CASTQDLRAWETQYF	TGTGCCAGCACTCAAGATTTGAGGGCTTGGGAGACCCAGTACTTC
.	TRBV28	TRBJ2-5	.	CASRPARARKTQYF	TGTGCCAGCAGACCAGCGCGGGCCAGGAAGACCCAGTACTTC
.	TRBV27	TRBJ2-5	.	CASSFRGLETQYF	TGTGCCAGCAGTTTTCGGGGGCTAGAGACCCAGTACTTC
.	TRBV30	TRBJ1-2	.	CAWSDSYGYTF	TGTGCCTGGAGTGACAGTTATGGCTACACCTTC
.	TRBV19	TRBJ1-2	TRBD1	CASSSVQGAYGYTF	TGTGCCAGTAGTAGTGTTCAGGGGGCCTATGGCTACACCTTC
.	TRBV12-3/TRBV12-4	TRBJ1-1	.	CASSLAGGPALNTEAFF	TGTGCCAGCAGTTTAGCGGGAGGACCAGCATTAAACACTGAAGCTTTCTTT
.	TRBV6-4	TRBJ2-3	TRBD2	CASARGTGTDTQYF	TGTGCCAGTGCGCGGGGGACGGGCACAGATACGCAGTATTTT
.	TRBV5-1	TRBJ1-1	.	CASSRFAGDTEAFF	TGCGCCAGCAGCAGATTCGCGGGGGACACTGAAGCTTTCTTT
.	TRBV7-8	TRBJ1-1	.	CASEEGLQNTEAFF	TGTGCCAGCGAGGAAGGCCTTCAAAACACTGAAGCTTTCTTT
.	TRBV7-2	TRBJ2-3	.	CASSLVGERAYPSTDTQYF	TGTGCCAGCAGCTTAGTAGGCGAGCGGGCTTATCCTAGCACAGATACGCAGTATTTT
.	TRBV12-3/TRBV12-4	TRBJ2-1	TRBD2	CASSLNGLAENIYNEQFF	TGTGCCAGCAGTTTAAATGGACTAGCGGAGAACATTTACAATGAGCAGTTCTTC
.	TRBV18	TRBJ2-4	.	CASSPYPSSQNIQYF	TGTGCCAGCTCACCCTACCCCTCTAGCCAAAACATTCAGTACTTC
once	TRBV20-1	TRBJ2-1	.	CSARDLRSSYNEQFF	TGCAGTGCTAGAGATCTACGGAGCTCCTACAATGAGCAGTTCTTC
.	TRBV29-1	TRBJ2-5	TRBD2	CSVALTSGKETQYF	TGCAGCGTAGCCCTTACTAGCGGGAAAGAGACCCAGTACTTC
once	TRBV20-1	TRBJ2-3	TRBD2	CSILDNAGTSYTDTQYF	TGCAGCATCTTAGACAACGCCGGGACTAGCTACACAGATACGCAGTATTTT
.	TRBV6-4	TRBJ2-7	.	CASSVPLTGSYEQYF	TGTGCCAGCAGTGTACCATTGACAGGCTCCTACGAGCAGTACTTC
.	TRBV29-1	TRBJ1-2	.	CSGNLANYGYTF	TGCAGCGGGAACTTAGCTAACTATGGCTACACCTTC
once	TRBV3-1	TRBJ2-5	TRBD2	CASNSGGEAETQYF	TGTGCCAGTAATAGCGGGGGGGAAGCAGAGACCCAGTACTTC
.	TRBV3-1	TRBJ1-2	.	CASSQVDSYGYTF	TGTGCCAGCAGCCAAGTGGACAGCTATGGCTACACCTTC
.	TRBV7-2	TRBJ1-1	.	CASSPNGVSEAFF	TGTGCCAGCAGCCCCAATGGTGTAAGTGAAGCTTTCTTT
.	TRBV27	TRBJ1-1	.	CASSFTGSEAFF	TGTGCCAGCAGTTTTACCGGCAGTGAAGCTTTCTTT
.	TRBV3-1	TRBJ2-7	TRBD2	CASSLERGVAYEQYF	TGTGCCAGCAGCCTGGAGCGGGGGGTTGCCTACGAGCAGTACTTC
.	TRBV12-3/TRBV12-4	TRBJ2-7	.	CASSTGHSYEQYF	TGTGCCAGCAGCACGGGACACTCCTACGAGCAGTACTTC